These 13 T cell receptor beta chains were all obtained from the same sample, sequenced in a study of blood T cell repertoires in COVID-19. Profiled with immunoSEQ multiplex PCR; TCRdb holds only in-frame clones, not every one. The profile shows approximately 210,000 clones, 80% to 90% of them singletons. The sample consisted of peripheral blood. These receptors were obtained from a man aged 45-65 years with active or convalescent COVID-19.

This chain links TRBV12-3 or TRBV12-4 with TRBJ2-1, with TRBD2 as a possible D gene (6 bases). CDR3 size: 13 residues. Trimming shortened V by 0 bases and J by 7 bases, and 7 bases separated the two germline ends. The CDR3 bases are TGTGCCAGCAGTTTAGCGGAGGGGAATGAGCAGTTCTTC. Translated, it gives CASSLAEGNEQFF.

This clone has a handful of counts. The CDR3 nucleotides are TGTGCCTCAGGGTACTATGGCTACACCTTC. This gives the protein CASGYYGYTF. This chain connects TRBV28 to TRBJ1-2; a possible D gene is TRBD1 (5 bases). Trimming removed 11 bases at V and 3 bases at J, with 7 bases between. Germline V gene data show CDR1 as MDHEN and CDR2 as SYDVKM. CDR3 length: 10 amino acids.

This clone has at least ten counts. The genes are TRBV19 and TRBJ2-2; 9 nucleotides match TRBD1. The V gene end was trimmed by 8 bases and the J gene end by 7 bases; junction bases not matched to a gene: 8. Per germline, CDR1 LNHDA and CDR2 SQIVND (reference sequence). The length of the CDR3 is 14 residues. CDR3 sequence (DNA): TGTGCCAGTCGGGGACAGGGTAATTACGGGGAGCTGTTTTTT. Encoded protein: CASRGQGNYGELFF.

The chain is built from TRBV28 and TRBJ1-1, with D possibly being TRBD1 (6 bases). Germline CDR1 is MDHEN and CDR2 is SYDVKM. The CDR3 has 13 residues. The V end lost 5 bases, the J end lost 4 bases, and 11 bases lay between the germline ends. The CDR3 loop is CASSTSGATEAFF. CDR3 bases: TGTGCCAGCAGTACATCAGGGGCCACTGAAGCTTTCTTT.

The rearrangement links TRBV5-4 to TRBJ2-7; D ambiguous. CDR1 and CDR2 (germline): SGHNT, YYREEE (reference sequence). V lost 0 bases and J 6 bases, leaving 13 bases between the germline ends. The CDR3 runs 14 residues. CDR3 sequence (DNA): TGTGCCAGCAGCTTGGGTGGAGATAGAGGCGAGCAGTACTTC. Amino acid sequence: CASSLGGDRGEQYF.

This clone was observed a single time. V gene TRBV29-1 combines with J gene TRBJ2-7; no firm D call. The CDR3 has 13 residues. Germline V lookup: CDR1 SQVTM, CDR2 ANQGSEA. Deletions cut 4 bases from V and 4 bases from J, with 14 bases between. The CDR3 sequence is CSVADPGQYEQYF. In DNA, the CDR3 is TGCAGCGTTGCGGATCCGGGTCAATACGAGCAGTACTTC.

This sequence joins TRBV27 and TRBJ2-1; no clear D gene. This CDR3 region has 13 residues. V lost 1 base and J lost 2, with 3 bases in between. The germline CDR1 and CDR2 sequences are MNHEY and SMNVEV (reference sequence). The CDR3 is CASSLCAYNEQFF. CDR3 in DNA: TGTGCCAGCAGTTTATGCGCCTACAATGAGCAGTTCTTC.

The chain couples TRBV9 to TRBJ1-6, with no clear D. Trimming stripped 4 bases from V and 10 bases from J, with 15 bases between. Germline CDR1 is SGDLS and CDR2 is YYNGEE. This CDR3 has 14 amino acids. As DNA, the CDR3 is TGTGCCAGCAGCTTTGACTCGGGGATGTCACCCCTCCACTTT. Its translation: CASSFDSGMSPLHF.

For the CDR3, the DNA is TGTGCCAGCAGTATAGGGGGCAGCGCGGCTGAAGCTTTCTTT. This sequence encodes CASSIGGSAAEAFF. The chain has TRBV28 and TRBJ1-1; 7 nucleotides align to TRBD1. Germline V gene data show CDR1 as MDHEN and CDR2 as SYDVKM. CDR3 length equals 14 residues. After removal of 5 bases from V and 6 bases from J, the junction contained 9 bases not matched to a gene.

The V call is TRBV5-6, the J call TRBJ1-2; no definite D call. The CDR3 has 15 residues. Trimming stripped 0 bases from V and 0 bases from J, with 9 bases between. In germline, CDR1 is SGHDT, CDR2 YYEEEE. In DNA form, the CDR3 reads TGTGCCAGCAGCTTGGGTGGAGCTTCTAACTATGGCTACACCTTC. It specifies CASSLGGASNYGYTF.

V and J are TRBV28 and TRBJ2-5, with no clear D. Germline CDR1 reads MDHEN; CDR2 reads SYDVKM. This CDR3 region has 13 residues. Trimming pared 6 bases from V and 2 bases from J, leaving 10 bases between. The CDR3 protein is CASRSPGQETQYF. DNA of the CDR3: TGTGCCAGCAGGAGTCCGGGTCAAGAGACCCAGTACTTC.

The chain combines TRBV19 with TRBJ1-2; D is uncertain. Germline CDR1 and CDR2: LNHDA and SQIVND (reference sequence). The CDR3 covers 14 residues. V lost 4 bases and J 3 bases, leaving 12 bases between the germline ends. CDR3 sequence reads: CASSKAGRDYGYTF. Written as DNA, the CDR3 is TGTGCCAGTAGTAAAGCCGGGAGAGACTATGGCTACACCTTC. Combining the CDR3 with reference TRBV19 and TRBJ1-2 gives the whole variable domain DGGITQSPKYLFRKEGQNVTLSCEQNLNHDAMYWYRQDPGQGLRLIYYSQIVNDFQKGDIAEGYSVSREKKESFPLTVTSAQKNPTAFYLCASSKAGRDYGYTFGSGTRLTVV.

This chain joins TRBV19 and TRBJ1-2; TRBD1 matches 10 bases. The V segment lost 4 bases and the J segment 7 bases; nucleotides outside the gene matches: 6. The germline V gene encodes CDR1 LNHDA and CDR2 SQIVND (reference sequence). CDR3 length: 14 amino acids. The CDR3 DNA follows: TGTGCCAGTAGTAAGGGACAGGGGAGTGGTGGCTACACCTTC. Its protein is CASSKGQGSGGYTF.